These 30 T cell receptor beta chains came from one sample sequenced in a study of cytomegalovirus exposure and HLA in healthy donors. Primers included in the PCR were 60 Vbeta and 13 Jbeta primers. Profiling relied on immunoSEQ multiplex PCR, and the TCRdb table lists in-frame clones only, not all of them. The table includes some 76,000 clones, about 78% detected once. The specimen sequenced was PBMCs. The receptors stem from a woman in her forties in good health and CMV-seropositive.

The chain has TRBV5-1 and TRBJ2-7, with D perhaps matching TRBD1 (5 bases). Germline V gene lookup returns CDR1 SGHRS and CDR2 YFSETQ. The CDR3 length is 14 residues. Trimming took off 1 base at V and 2 bases at J, with 10 bases between the two ends. CDR3 sequence reads: CASSLLSGPYEQYF. The CDR3 nucleotides are TGCGCCAGCAGCTTGCTCTCAGGGCCCTACGAGCAGTACTTC.

J is TRBJ1-1 and V is TRBV6-6, with 11 positions matching TRBD1. The CDR3 consists of 16 residues. Germline loops: CDR1 MNHNY, CDR2 SVGAGI (reference sequence). V lost 7 bases, J lost 5 bases, and 12 bases stayed unmatched. The CDR3 loop is CASKDPGQGVGTEAFF. The CDR3 DNA reads as TGTGCCAGCAAGGACCCGGGACAGGGGGTTGGGACTGAAGCTTTCTTT.

The chain couples TRBV12-5 to TRBJ1-4; 8 bases match TRBD1. The germline CDR1 and CDR2 sequences are LGHNT and FRNRAP. The V segment lost 6 bases and the J segment 5 bases; nucleotides outside the gene matches: 11. This CDR3 region has 16 residues. As DNA, the CDR3 is TGTGCTAGTGGGAAGGCCGGGGACAGGAGGAATGAAAAACTGTTTTTT. It yields the protein CASGKAGDRRNEKLFF.

This clone was counted a single time. The CDR3 sequence is CASSVETGVNSPLHF. Here the CDR3 DNA reads TGTGCCAGCAGCGTAGAGACAGGGGTGAACTCACCCCTCCACTTT. The V and J genes are TRBV9 and TRBJ1-6; 8 positions match TRBD1. CDR1 and CDR2 (germline): SGDLS, YYNGEE. The CDR3 spans 15 residues. The V and J ends lost 0 bases and 10 bases, in that order; junction bases with no gene match: 6.

This chain connects TRBV7-2 to TRBJ1-3, with TRBD1 identical over 8 bases. This CDR3 is 15 amino acids long. V lost 5 bases and J lost 4; bases outside the gene matches: 7. Germline CDR1 SGHTA, CDR2 FQGNSA. The chain's CDR3 is CASSTWDRPGNTIYF. CDR3 DNA sequence: TGTGCCAGCAGCACGTGGGACAGGCCGGGAAACACCATATATTTT.

The CDR3 DNA reads TGCGCCAGCAGCCAACGGGGAGGGTACAACACTGAAGCTTTCTTT. This gives the protein CASSQRGGYNTEAFF. The rearrangement links TRBV4-1 to TRBJ1-1, with unresolved D. The CDR3 is 15 amino acids. Germline assignment: CDR1 MGHRA and CDR2 YSYEKL. Between the trimmed V and J ends, which lost 2 bases and 2 bases, there was a span of 12 bases.

The CDR3 DNA sequence: TGTGCCATCAACGACAGGGAGCCCACTGAAGCTTTCTTT. Amino acids: CAINDREPTEAFF. This sequence joins TRBV10-3 and TRBJ1-1, with TRBD1 matching 7 bases. Germline V CDR1 and CDR2: ENHRY, SYGVKD. This CDR3 has 13 amino acids. V dropped 7 bases and J dropped 4; count of bases not matched to a gene: 6.

A few counts support this clone. This sequence joins TRBV9 and TRBJ2-1, with D possibly being TRBD1 (6 bases). Trimming stripped 0 bases from V and 4 bases from J, with 17 bases between. This CDR3 has 17 amino acids. Germline lookup yields CDR1 SGDLS and CDR2 YYNGEE. The CDR3, as DNA: TGTGCCAGCAGCGTAGAAGACCTGGGGGCGATTTACAATGAGCAGTTCTTC. It codes for CASSVEDLGAIYNEQFF.

The J gene is TRBJ1-2, the V gene TRBV18; the match to TRBD1 covers 10 bases. The CDR3 has 15 amino acids. The germline V gene has CDR1 KGHSH and CDR2 LQKENI. With 6 bases clipped from V and 4 bases from J, the junction kept 8 bases outside the gene matches. CDR3 in amino acids: CASSPGDRGGYGYTF. The CDR3 nucleotides read TGTGCCAGCTCTCCGGGGGACAGGGGAGGCTATGGCTACACCTTC.

J is TRBJ2-5 and V is TRBV30; D unclear. Germline CDR1 GTSNPN, CDR2 SVGIG (reference sequence). V dropped 3 bases and J dropped 5 bases, with 16 bases sitting between them. This CDR3 region has 14 residues. The DNA of the CDR3 is TGTGCCTGGAGCCCACAGACGGCCAGGGAGACCCAGTACTTC. Amino acid sequence: CAWSPQTARETQYF.

The gene calls are TRBV9 and TRBJ1-5, with 7 nucleotides matching TRBD1. J was trimmed by 4 bases and V by 4 bases; bases with no gene match: 11. Germline V gene data show CDR1 as SGDLS and CDR2 as YYNGEE. The length of the CDR3 is 16 residues. For the CDR3, the DNA is TGTGCCAGCAGCCCAGACGGGACAGCCCTTAATCAGCCCCAGCATTTT. Translating gives CASSPDGTALNQPQHF.

This chain's CDR3 is CASSYWGQGGEQFF. In DNA form, the CDR3 reads TGTGCCAGCAGTTACTGGGGACAGGGAGGCGAGCAGTTCTTC. The chain couples TRBV6-5 to TRBJ2-1, with TRBD1 identical over 9 bases. Germline V gene data show CDR1 as MNHEY and CDR2 as SVGAGI. The CDR3 sequence is 14 residues long. J was trimmed by 10 bases and V by 1 base; bases with no gene match: 5.

The chain couples TRBV23-1 to TRBJ1-5; no clear D. TRBV23-1 is given ORF status, its function remaining uncertain. V was trimmed by 4 bases and J by 2 bases, leaving 15 bases between them. This CDR3 has 16 residues. This chain's CDR3 is CASSRPVEGGNQPQHF. CDR3 nucleotide sequence: TGCGCCAGCAGTCGGCCCGTTGAGGGAGGCAATCAGCCCCAGCATTTT.

The gene calls are TRBV15 and TRBJ2-2; D is perhaps TRBD2 (6 bases). Germline V CDR1 and CDR2: LNHNV, YYDKDF (reference sequence). Trimming stripped 1 base from V and 2 bases from J, with 11 bases between. This CDR3 has 16 amino acids. This chain's CDR3 is CATSRVRGINTGELFF. For the CDR3, the DNA is TGTGCCACCAGCAGAGTTCGCGGGATAAACACCGGGGAGCTGTTTTTT.

The chain carries TRBV7-3 and TRBJ1-1; the D gene is possibly TRBD1 (5 bases). The germline V and J ends were trimmed by 0 bases and 0 bases, with 11 bases remaining between them. The CDR3 loop spans 16 amino acids. From germline, CDR1 is SGHTA and CDR2 FQGTGA. The CDR3 DNA is TGTGCCAGCAGCTTAACGCGAGACAGCATGAACACTGAAGCTTTCTTT. Encoded protein: CASSLTRDSMNTEAFF.

V gene TRBV6-1 combines with J gene TRBJ2-7, with D possibly being TRBD2 (5 bases). This CDR3 has 14 residues. Trimming took off 6 bases at V and 5 bases at J, with 17 bases between the two ends. CDR1 is MNHNS and CDR2 is SASEGT in the germline V gene. The CDR3 DNA reads TGTGCCAGCAGCAGCGGACTCGGCCCCGACGAGCAGTACTTC. Amino acids: CASSSGLGPDEQYF.

This rearrangement joins TRBV19 to TRBJ2-1; D may be TRBD2 (6 bases). Germline values: CDR1 LNHDA, CDR2 SQIVND (reference sequence). The V and J ends lost 3 bases and 0 bases respectively, with 12 bases between them. CDR3 length: 16 residues. The CDR3 coding sequence is TGTGCCAGTAGTATTACCGGGACTTCCTCCTACAATGAGCAGTTCTTC. Its translation is CASSITGTSSYNEQFF.

The V gene is TRBV5-6, the J gene TRBJ2-1, with D unresolved. The V end lost 0 bases, the J end lost 12 bases, and 10 bases lay between the germline ends. CDR1 and CDR2 (germline): SGHDT, YYEEEE. CDR3 length: 12 amino acids. This CDR3 is CASSLAGPGQFF. DNA for the CDR3: TGTGCCAGCAGCTTGGCAGGCCCAGGGCAGTTCTTC.

The CDR3 region has the DNA TGTGCCAGCAGTTCCCAGGGGCGAGTCTACACCTTC. It codes for CASSSQGRVYTF. The V and J genes are TRBV6-1 and TRBJ1-2; possibly TRBD1 for D (6 bases). The V gene's germline CDR1 is MNHNS and CDR2 SASEGT. This CDR3 has 12 residues. V shed 5 bases and J shed 10 bases, with 14 bases lying between them.

The V gene is TRBV5-4, the J gene TRBJ2-2, with 15 bases that match TRBD2. The CDR3 is 18 residues long. Germline CDR1 reads SGHNT; CDR2 reads YYREEE (reference sequence). V lost 4 bases, J lost 4 bases, and 8 bases stayed unmatched. The CDR3 DNA reads TGTGCCAGCAGCCTACCGGGACTAGCGGGGGGCAGCACCGGGGAGCTGTTTTTT. Its protein is CASSLPGLAGGSTGELFF.

The chain combines TRBV5-1 with TRBJ1-3, with D unresolved. Germline V lookup: CDR1 SGHRS, CDR2 YFSETQ. The V end lost 0 bases, the J end lost 0 bases, and 16 bases lay between the germline ends. This CDR3 is 18 amino acids long. The CDR3: CASSLVGLTLSSGNTIYF. The CDR3 DNA reads TGCGCCAGCAGCTTGGTCGGACTCACGCTGAGCTCTGGAAACACCATATATTTT.

This clone showed up just a few times. The chain employs TRBV6-5 and TRBJ1-4; perhaps TRBD1 as D (5 bases). Trimming removed 2 bases from V and 11 bases from J, with 12 bases in between. CDR3 length: 13 amino acids. CDR1 is MNHEY and CDR2 is SVGAGI in the germline V gene. CDR3 sequence reads: CASSYRGEGKLFF. DNA of the CDR3: TGTGCCAGCAGTTACCGGGGGGAAGGGAAACTGTTTTTT.

The genes are TRBV20-1 and TRBJ1-2; the D gene is possibly TRBD1 (5 bases). Deletions cut 7 bases from V and 4 bases from J, with 10 bases between. The germline gives CDR1 DFQATT, CDR2 SNEGSKA (reference sequence). The length of the CDR3 is 11 residues. The CDR3 DNA is TGCAGTGGGGGCGGTTTCTATGGCTACACCTTC. This encodes CSGGGFYGYTF.

The chain joins TRBV6-5 to TRBJ1-3, with D hard to call. The CDR3 covers 13 residues. CDR1 and CDR2 (germline): MNHEY, SVGAGI. V was trimmed by 5 bases and J by 0 bases, leaving 5 bases between them. The CDR3 DNA reads as TGTGCCAGCAGTGCCAGCTCTGGAAACACCATATATTTT. Amino acid sequence: CASSASSGNTIYF.

This clone was seen a few times. The rearrangement joins TRBV19 to TRBJ1-2; D unclear. Germline assignment: CDR1 LNHDA and CDR2 SQIVND (reference sequence). The CDR3 is 14 residues long. Trimming took 5 bases from V and 0 from J, leaving 10 bases between them. CDR3: CASSSGFANYGYTF. The DNA of the CDR3 is TGTGCCAGTAGTTCCGGGTTCGCTAACTATGGCTACACCTTC. Filled out from reference TRBV19 and TRBJ1-2, the complete variable domain reads DGGITQSPKYLFRKEGQNVTLSCEQNLNHDAMYWYRQDPGQGLRLIYYSQIVNDFQKGDIAEGYSVSREKKESFPLTVTSAQKNPTAFYLCASSSGFANYGYTFGSGTRLTVV.

This clone was seen only once. The chain employs TRBV27 and TRBJ1-5, with TRBD1 matching 12 bases. With V trimmed by 3 bases and J by 6 bases, 3 bases remained unmatched. Germline V gene data show CDR1 as MNHEY and CDR2 as SMNVEV (reference sequence). The CDR3 contains 15 residues. The CDR3 spells CASSLGTGGGQPQHF. The CDR3 DNA reads TGTGCCAGCAGTTTGGGGACAGGGGGCGGTCAGCCCCAGCATTTT.

The gene calls are TRBV5-1 and TRBJ2-5; 7 bases match TRBD2. The CDR3 contains 15 residues. V was clipped by 4 bases and J by 0 bases; unmatched bases: 6. Germline V gives CDR1 SGHRS, CDR2 YFSETQ. As DNA, the CDR3 is TGCGCCAGCAGCACCTTAGCGGGCTACCAAGAGACCCAGTACTTC. It specifies CASSTLAGYQETQYF.

The chain joins TRBV5-1 to TRBJ1-5, with D possibly being TRBD1 (6 bases). Germline V gives CDR1 SGHRS, CDR2 YFSETQ. The CDR3 is 14 residues long. The V gene lost 0 bases and the J gene lost 8 bases, with 12 bases spanning the gap. Here the CDR3 reads CASSLEGGLEPQHF. DNA of the CDR3: TGCGCCAGCAGCTTGGAAGGGGGTTTGGAGCCCCAGCATTTT.

The chain carries TRBV7-9 and TRBJ2-6; 9 nucleotides align to TRBD1. The ends lost 4 bases at V and 2 bases at J; junction bases unmatched: 12. The germline CDR1 and CDR2 sequences are SEHNR and FQNEAQ (reference sequence). The CDR3 has 19 residues. CDR3 amino acids: CASSSVRGTGHTGANVLTF. CDR3 DNA: TGTGCCAGCAGCTCGGTCAGGGGGACAGGGCACACTGGGGCCAACGTCCTGACTTTC.

This clone has a handful of counts. This rearrangement joins TRBV9 to TRBJ2-2; 8 nucleotides line up with TRBD1. This CDR3 spans 17 amino acids. The V and J ends lost 1 base and 4 bases, in that order; junction bases with no gene match: 9. CDR1 and CDR2 (germline): SGDLS, YYNGEE. The CDR3 loop reads CASSVRRQGSGTGELFF. CDR3 sequence (DNA): TGTGCCAGCAGCGTAAGAAGACAGGGGTCGGGCACCGGGGAGCTGTTTTTT.